Listed below are T cell receptor beta chains from one sample, sequenced in a study of cytomegalovirus exposure and HLA in healthy donors. The table came from immunoSEQ multiplex PCR; TCRdb's copy has only in-frame clones and leaves some out. The sample yields 170,000 or so clones, 65% to 85% seen once. The sequencing sample was made of PBMCs. Every receptor here comes from a woman aged 18-29 years in good health and CMV-seropositive. Both conserved end residues are part of each CDR3. D genes are given only for firm matches. A row's size may be missing; if present it is once, few, many or a size class.

V: TRBV11-2
J: TRBJ1-4
size: .
D: .
CDR3: CASSIQGAEKLFF
DNA: TGTGCCAGCAGCATCCAAGGGGCTGAAAAACTGTTTTTT

V: TRBV10-3
J: TRBJ1-1
size: once
D: .
CDR3: CAISNRDDTEAFF
DNA: TGTGCCATCAGTAACAGGGACGACACTGAAGCTTTCTTT

V: TRBV6-4
J: TRBJ2-2
size: .
D: TRBD2
CDR3: CASGTSEAGELFF
DNA: TGTGCCAGCGGGACTAGCGAAGCCGGGGAGCTGTTTTTT

V: TRBV7-9
J: TRBJ1-4
size: .
D: .
CDR3: CASSFEGDPKLFF
DNA: TGTGCCAGCAGCTTCGAAGGAGACCCAAAACTGTTTTTT

V: TRBV5-1
J: TRBJ2-2
size: .
D: TRBD2
CDR3: CASRASGDFGELFF
DNA: TGCGCCAGCAGGGCTAGCGGGGATTTCGGGGAGCTGTTTTTT

V: TRBV5-1
J: TRBJ2-7
size: .
D: .
CDR3: CASSSRQKPTYEQYF
DNA: TGCGCCAGCAGCTCAAGACAGAAGCCCACCTACGAGCAGTACTTC

V: TRBV2
J: TRBJ1-4
size: .
D: .
CDR3: CASSRGVNVVNEKLFF
DNA: TGTGCCAGCAGCAGGGGAGTGAATGTAGTTAATGAAAAACTGTTTTTT

V: TRBV5-1
J: TRBJ2-1
size: .
D: TRBD2
CDR3: CASTHSGGASYNEQFF
DNA: TGCGCCAGCACCCATAGCGGGGGGGCTTCCTACAATGAGCAGTTCTTC

V: TRBV5-6
J: TRBJ2-5
size: .
D: .
CDR3: CASSLSGVETQYF
DNA: TGTGCCAGCAGCTTATCAGGGGTGGAGACCCAGTACTTC

V: TRBV6-5
J: TRBJ2-6
size: .
D: .
CDR3: CASSPTASGANVLTF
DNA: TGTGCCAGCAGCCCGACAGCTTCTGGGGCCAACGTCCTGACTTTC

V: TRBV29-1
J: TRBJ1-1
size: .
D: .
CDR3: CSVGLQNGNTEAFF
DNA: TGCAGCGTTGGACTACAGAACGGAAACACTGAAGCTTTCTTT

V: TRBV11-2
J: TRBJ1-2
size: .
D: .
CDR3: CASSVLSGANYGYTF
DNA: TGTGCCAGCAGCGTCCTATCTGGTGCTAACTATGGCTACACCTTC

V: TRBV7-2
J: TRBJ2-3
size: .
D: TRBD2
CDR3: CASSLVSGGTDTQYF
DNA: TGTGCCAGCAGCTTAGTCAGCGGGGGGACAGATACGCAGTATTTT

V: TRBV2
J: TRBJ2-1
size: .
D: .
CDR3: CASRGGLRDEQFF
DNA: TGTGCCAGCAGAGGCGGACTCCGCGATGAGCAGTTCTTC

V: TRBV9
J: TRBJ2-4
size: .
D: .
CDR3: CASSVGGGEAKNIQYF
DNA: TGTGCCAGCAGCGTAGGTGGGGGCGAGGCCAAAAACATTCAGTACTTC

V: TRBV5-6
J: TRBJ1-1
size: .
D: .
CDR3: CASSSLGVSNTEAFF
DNA: TGTGCCAGCAGCTCCTTGGGCGTCTCGAACACTGAAGCTTTCTTT

V: TRBV5-1
J: TRBJ1-5
size: .
D: .
CDR3: CASSLGGGNQPQHF
DNA: TGCGCCAGCAGCCTGGGGGGGGGCAATCAGCCCCAGCATTTT

V: TRBV6-1
J: TRBJ1-2
size: many
D: TRBD1
CDR3: CASTLPMTGLPYTF
DNA: TGTGCCAGCACTCTACCGATGACAGGGTTGCCCTACACCTTC

V: TRBV4-3
J: TRBJ2-3
size: .
D: TRBD2
CDR3: CASSQDSWTSGGVYTDTQYF
DNA: TGCGCCAGCAGCCAAGATAGTTGGACTAGCGGGGGGGTGTACACAGATACGCAGTATTTT

V: TRBV20-1
J: TRBJ2-2
size: few
D: .
CDR3: CSAPLNGELFF
DNA: TGCAGTGCCCCCTTAAACGGGGAGCTGTTTTTT

V: TRBV7-2
J: TRBJ2-7
size: few
D: .
CDR3: CASSLARERYEQYF
DNA: TGTGCCAGCAGCTTAGCCCGGGAGCGGTACGAGCAGTACTTC

V: TRBV4-3
J: TRBJ2-3
size: .
D: TRBD1
CDR3: CASSQGLGQGSTDTQYF
DNA: TGCGCCAGCAGCCAAGGTTTGGGACAGGGGAGCACAGATACGCAGTATTTT

V: TRBV6-5
J: TRBJ1-1
size: .
D: .
CDR3: CASSYSGAMNTEAFF
DNA: TGTGCCAGCAGTTACTCAGGGGCGATGAACACTGAAGCTTTCTTT

V: TRBV7-9
J: TRBJ2-3
size: .
D: TRBD1
CDR3: CASTSGQRPTDTQYF
DNA: TGTGCCAGTACATCGGGACAGCGTCCCACAGATACGCAGTATTTT

V: TRBV6-5
J: TRBJ2-7
size: .
D: .
CDR3: CASSDGGGPRLMQYF
DNA: TGTGCCAGCAGCGACGGTGGCGGTCCCCGGCTCATGCAGTACTTC

V: TRBV7-8
J: TRBJ2-3
size: .
D: TRBD2
CDR3: CASSDSGGLIDTQYF
DNA: TGTGCCAGCAGCGATAGCGGGGGGCTAATAGATACGCAGTATTTT

V: TRBV5-1
J: TRBJ2-3
size: .
D: .
CDR3: CASMEGRVSDTQYF
DNA: TGCGCCAGCATGGAGGGGCGAGTCTCAGATACGCAGTATTTT

V: TRBV6-5
J: TRBJ1-2
size: .
D: .
CDR3: CASSYSKGGAYGYTF
DNA: TGTGCCAGCAGTTACTCGAAGGGGGGGGCTTATGGCTACACCTTC